These 17 T cell receptor beta chains came from one sample sequenced in a study of blood T cells in healthy people across ages. Next came a second PCR, run for about 6 to 12 cycles, which used a sample-barcoded 5' primer along with a J-beta primer mix. MiXCR, applied by TCRdb to the 5' RACE reads, yields one record per CDR3 protein. The top ten clones hold 20% to 25% of a sample with roughly 800,000 distinct CDR3 sequences, over 45% of them seen once. What was sequenced was blood. These receptors originate from a man aged 30 to 39 in good health.

The rearrangement joins TRBV20-1 to TRBJ2-1, with 7 bases aligning to TRBD2. In germline, CDR1 is DFQATT, CDR2 SNEGSKA (reference sequence). The CDR3 runs 15 residues. The junction had 6 bases not matched to a gene; V was cut back by 1 base and J by 3 bases. DNA of the CDR3: TGCAGTGCTAGAGGGGACGGGACTAACTACAATGAGCAGTTCTTC. This codes for CSARGDGTNYNEQFF.

The chain combines TRBV29-1 with TRBJ2-1; D is undetermined. Trimming cost V 6 bases and J 7 bases, with 22 bases left between them. The CDR3 has 15 residues. Germline CDR1 is SQVTM and CDR2 is ANQGSEA. In nucleotides, the CDR3 is TGCAGCGTGGGGTGGAGATTTGAGATACAGAATGAGCAGTTCTTC. Translating it yields CSVGWRFEIQNEQFF.

This clonotype was seen a few times. The chain has TRBV2 and TRBJ2-1; the D gene is possibly TRBD1 (6 bases). Germline CDR1 and CDR2: SNHLY and FYNNEI. The V end lost 6 bases, the J end lost 12 bases, and 15 bases lay between the germline ends. This CDR3 spans 12 amino acids. CDR3: CASSGDTRWQFF. The CDR3 DNA sequence: TGTGCCAGCAGCGGGGACACCCGCTGGCAGTTCTTC.

This clonotype was observed a handful of times. The CDR3 sequence is CASTPIWEQSGANVLTF. DNA of the CDR3: TGTGCCAGCACCCCAATCTGGGAGCAGTCTGGGGCCAACGTCCTGACTTTC. The gene calls are TRBV5-6 and TRBJ2-6; weak D call: TRBD2 (5 bases). CDR3 length equals 17 residues. Between the trimmed V and J ends, which lost 6 bases and 1 base, there was a span of 17 bases. Germline CDR1 and CDR2: SGHDT and YYEEEE.

This clonotype was detected only a few times. This sequence joins TRBV5-6 and TRBJ1-5; a possible D gene is TRBD1 (5 bases). Germline V lookup: CDR1 SGHDT, CDR2 YYEEEE. This CDR3 spans 14 amino acids. V was clipped by 4 bases and J by 2 bases, with 10 bases between them. The CDR3 DNA follows: TGTGCCAGCAGCCCTGGGGACGGCAATCAGCCCCAGCATTTT. It codes for CASSPGDGNQPQHF.

The sample holds a few counts of this clonotype. The V and J genes are TRBV20-1 and TRBJ2-7, with D maybe TRBD2 (5 bases). With 4 bases removed from V and 0 bases from J, the gap between germline ends came to 10 bases. Germline V CDR1 and CDR2: DFQATT, SNEGSKA (reference sequence). CDR3 length: 13 amino acids. DNA for the CDR3: TGCAGTGCTAACGAGCGGACCTCCTACGAGCAGTACTTC. It encodes CSANERTSYEQYF.

This rearrangement joins TRBV7-9 to TRBJ2-1, with 8 positions matching TRBD2. Germline V gene sequence: CDR1 SEHNR, CDR2 FQNEAQ (reference sequence). Unmatched junction bases numbered 8, after V lost 2 bases and J lost 5 bases. The CDR3 covers 16 residues. CDR3: CASSLLTGGVDNEQFF. The CDR3 DNA reads TGTGCCAGCAGCTTACTAACGGGGGGGGTGGACAATGAGCAGTTCTTC.

The chain combines TRBV20-1 with TRBJ2-7; 11 bases are a match to TRBD2. The V gene end was trimmed by 5 bases and the J gene end by 2 bases; junction bases not matched to a gene: 11. The length of the CDR3 is 16 residues. Germline V gene data show CDR1 as DFQATT and CDR2 as SNEGSKA (reference sequence). CDR3 in amino acids: CSAEHPGLAVTYEQYF. The CDR3 DNA is TGCAGTGCTGAGCATCCGGGACTAGCGGTAACCTACGAGCAGTACTTC.

The rearrangement joins TRBV18 to TRBJ1-6; no clear D gene. This CDR3 region has 14 residues. V was cut by 3 bases and J by 17 bases, with 20 bases left in between. In germline, CDR1 is KGHSH, CDR2 LQKENI. The CDR3 protein is CASSPDARYSPFHF. The CDR3 DNA is TGTGCCAGCTCACCCGACGCGAGGTATTCGCCCTTCCACTTT.

The chain has TRBV30 and TRBJ2-7; D could derive from TRBD1 or TRBD2 (5 bases each). Germline loops: CDR1 GTSNPN, CDR2 SVGIG (reference sequence). The CDR3 runs 13 residues. The ends were cut back, 2 bases at V and 2 bases at J, with 10 bases in the middle. The CDR3 sequence: CAWSWGITYEQYF. The CDR3 DNA reads TGTGCCTGGAGTTGGGGGATTACCTACGAGCAGTACTTC.

With respect to this clonotype: Possible read error: a much larger clone is one base away. This sequence joins TRBV9 and TRBJ2-5; 9 nucleotides align to TRBD1. From germline, CDR1 is SGDLS and CDR2 YYNGEE. Trimming removed 1 base from V and 11 bases from J; junction bases left unmatched: 15. The CDR3 is 16 residues long. CDR3 residues: CASSVSGTGYGLLQYF. The CDR3 DNA sequence: TGTGCCAGCAGCGTATCCGGGACAGGGTATGGTCTACTGCAGTACTTC.

This clonotype was observed once. The V gene is TRBV28, the J gene TRBJ2-1; TRBD2 aligns across 12 bases. The DNA end is more similar to TRBJ2-7, so the J call may be wrong. The CDR3 runs to 20 residues. Germline CDR1 and CDR2: MDHEN and SYDVKM. The CDR3 reads CASSLSPLAGGYHKTNEQYF. In nucleotides, the CDR3 is TGTGCCAGCAGTTTATCCCCACTAGCGGGAGGCTACCATAAAACCAATGAGCAGTACTTC.

This clonotype was detected once. This chain connects TRBV4-1 to TRBJ1-6; D is possibly TRBD1 (5 bases). The length of the CDR3 is 15 residues. Germline CDR1 is MGHRA and CDR2 is YSYEKL. The ends were cut back, 3 bases at V and 5 bases at J, with 11 bases in the middle. The CDR3 nucleotides read TGCGCCAGCAGCCAGAGAGGGGCCCATAATTCACCCCTCCACTTT. This codes for CASSQRGAHNSPLHF.

This chain links TRBV20-1 with TRBJ1-5; D is perhaps TRBD1 (5 bases). V lost 3 bases, J lost 0 bases, and 9 bases lay in between. Germline assignment: CDR1 DFQATT and CDR2 SNEGSKA (reference sequence). The CDR3 spans 14 residues. CDR3 region: CSASGGNSNQPQHF. CDR3 DNA: TGCAGTGCTAGTGGGGGTAATAGCAATCAGCCCCAGCATTTT.

This clonotype was recorded once. The chain couples TRBV29-1 to TRBJ2-4, with D possibly matching TRBD2 (6 bases). This CDR3 region has 11 residues. Germline V lookup: CDR1 SQVTM, CDR2 ANQGSEA. Deletions cut 7 bases from V and 13 bases from J, with 17 bases between. The CDR3 region is CSAGLGTEQYF. For the CDR3, the DNA is TGCAGCGCCGGTCTGGGGACTGAGCAGTACTTC.

The CDR3 region has the DNA TGTGCCAGCAGTGAAGTGGGGCGCGGATGGTACAATGAGCAGTTCTTC. Its protein is CASSEVGRGWYNEQFF. V is TRBV25-1 and J is TRBJ2-1, with D maybe TRBD1 (5 bases). This CDR3 spans 16 amino acids. Trimming shortened V by 2 bases and J by 4 bases, and 15 bases separated the two germline ends. Germline values: CDR1 MGHDK, CDR2 SYGVNS.

The chain combines TRBV30 with TRBJ2-1; no definite D call. Germline V CDR1 and CDR2: GTSNPN, SVGIG (reference sequence). The length of the CDR3 is 15 residues. Trimming stripped 0 bases from V and 0 bases from J, with 9 bases between. CDR3 sequence reads: CAWSVLSISYNEQFF. The CDR3 bases are TGTGCCTGGAGTGTACTGTCGATCTCCTACAATGAGCAGTTCTTC.